Presented here are 19 T cell receptor beta chains from one specimen sequenced in a study of blood T cell repertoires in COVID-19. TCRdb's table, derived via immunoSEQ multiplex PCR, lists solely in-frame clones and lacks some. The sample records about 140,000 clones, around nine tenths being singletons. The sequenced material came from peripheral blood. All receptors derive from a woman in her forties or fifties with active or convalescent COVID-19.

The chain uses TRBV28 and TRBJ2-5; 10 positions match TRBD2. In germline, CDR1 is MDHEN, CDR2 SYDVKM. Losses at the gene ends were 1 base for V and 5 bases for J; bases not matched to a gene: 7. The CDR3 loop spans 16 amino acids. This CDR3 reads CASSLSPAGGIETQYF. CDR3 in DNA: TGTGCCAGCAGTTTATCCCCAGCGGGAGGGATTGAGACCCAGTACTTC.

This chain uses TRBV10-3 with TRBJ1-2; TRBD1 matches at 8 bases. The junction had 3 bases not matched to a gene; V was cut back by 0 bases and J by 3 bases. Germline values: CDR1 ENHRY, CDR2 SYGVKD. CDR3 size: 15 residues. CDR3 loop: CAISESDREHYGYTF. For the CDR3, the DNA is TGTGCCATCAGTGAGTCGGACAGGGAACACTATGGCTACACCTTC.

The chain is built from TRBV27 and TRBJ1-3, with D uncertain. Germline values: CDR1 MNHEY, CDR2 SMNVEV (reference sequence). The V gene lost 5 bases and the J gene lost 1 base, with 9 bases spanning the gap. The CDR3 is 14 residues long. The CDR3 nucleotides read TGTGCCAGCAGTGGAGGTTCTTCTGGAAACACCATATATTTT. Encoded protein: CASSGGSSGNTIYF.

The chain joins TRBV5-5 to TRBJ1-1, with TRBD1 as a possible D gene (5 bases). The length of the CDR3 is 15 residues. CDR1 and CDR2 from the germline V gene are SGHKS and YYEKEE (reference sequence). The V gene lost 1 base and the J gene lost 1 base, with 11 bases spanning the gap. The CDR3 bases are TGTGCCAGCAGCTTGACCTCAGGGCGGAACACTGAAGCTTTCTTT. It yields the protein CASSLTSGRNTEAFF.

The CDR3, as DNA: TGTGCCAGCGAGGGGGACGGACCTGAAGCTTTCTTT. Amino acids: CASEGDGPEAFF. This rearrangement joins TRBV9 to TRBJ1-1; D possibly corresponds to TRBD1 (6 bases). The germline gives CDR1 SGDLS, CDR2 YYNGEE. The CDR3 contains 12 residues. V gave up 7 bases and J gave up 6 bases, with 13 bases separating them.

The rearrangement links TRBV25-1 to TRBJ2-7; TRBD2 is a possible D gene (6 bases). Trimming cost V 0 bases and J 1 base, with 7 bases left between them. Germline CDR1 is MGHDK and CDR2 is SYGVNS. CDR3 length equals 14 residues. CDR3 amino acids: CASSEYGGSYEQYF. CDR3 in DNA: TGTGCCAGCAGTGAATACGGGGGATCCTACGAGCAGTACTTC.

This chain connects TRBV29-1 to TRBJ1-1; D perhaps matches TRBD1 (6 bases). Germline-derived CDR1 and CDR2 are SQVTM and ANQGSEA. There are 13 residues in the CDR3. The germline V and J ends were trimmed by 5 bases and 3 bases, with 13 bases remaining between them. As DNA, the CDR3 is TGCAGCGTTCGGGGGGCGTTTGACACTGAAGCTTTCTTT. The encoded protein is CSVRGAFDTEAFF. The full variable domain, with the rest looked up from reference TRBV29-1 and TRBJ1-1, is SAVISQKPSRDICQRGTSLTIQCQVDSQVTMMFWYRQQPGQSLTLIATANQGSEATYESGFVIDKFPISRPNLTFSTLTVSNMSPEDSSIYLCSVRGAFDTEAFFGQGTRLTVV.

V and J are TRBV5-1 and TRBJ2-7; 11 bases fit TRBD2. Germline CDR1 is SGHRS and CDR2 is YFSETQ. The CDR3 totals 17 residues. V lost 4 bases to trimming and J lost 2 bases; unmatched junction nucleotides: 11. CDR3 sequence (DNA): TGCGCCAGCAGCCCTATCACCGGGACTAGCGGACCCTACGAGCAGTACTTC. Translating it yields CASSPITGTSGPYEQYF.

In the case of this clone: This sample includes further DNA sequences coding for the same CDR3. V usage is TRBV7-2 and J usage is TRBJ2-3, with D perhaps matching TRBD1 (6 bases). Trimming cost V 2 bases and J 2 bases, with 8 bases left between them. Germline CDR1 SGHTA, CDR2 FQGNSA. The CDR3 runs to 14 residues. The CDR3 sequence: CASSLTGFTDTQYF. CDR3 bases: TGTGCCAGCAGCTTAACAGGGTTCACAGATACGCAGTATTTT.

The rearrangement uses TRBV5-1 and TRBJ1-4; possible D gene TRBD1, 6 bases. Looked up from germline, CDR1 is SGHRS and CDR2 is YFSETQ. The CDR3 contains 14 residues. The ends were cut back, 4 bases at V and 10 bases at J, with 17 bases in the middle. Here the CDR3 DNA reads TGCGCCAGCAGCCAAGAATTGGACAGATCAAAACTGTTTTTT. Translating it yields CASSQELDRSKLFF.

The gene calls are TRBV5-1 and TRBJ2-5; weak D call: TRBD1 (6 bases). The CDR3 consists of 16 residues. Between the trimmed V and J ends, which lost 0 bases and 1 base, there was a span of 13 bases. CDR1 SGHRS and CDR2 YFSETQ come from the germline V gene. CDR3 region: CASSLAPGVGQETQYF. The CDR3 coding sequence is TGCGCCAGCAGCTTGGCCCCAGGGGTGGGCCAAGAGACCCAGTACTTC.

This chain connects TRBV2 to TRBJ2-6, with D possibly TRBD1 on 6 matching bases. Germline lookup yields CDR1 SNHLY and CDR2 FYNNEI. Trimming removed 1 base at V and 0 bases at J, with 13 bases between. CDR3 length: 18 residues. The DNA of the CDR3 is TGTGCCAGCAGTGAAGTGGACAGCCCAAGCTCTGGGGCCAACGTCCTGACTTTC. Translated: CASSEVDSPSSGANVLTF.

V gene TRBV27 combines with J gene TRBJ1-1; the D is unclear. This CDR3 region has 15 residues. V lost 3 bases to trimming and J lost 7 bases, with 18 bases between them. The V gene's germline CDR1 is MNHEY and CDR2 SMNVEV (reference sequence). CDR3 sequence: CASSFRLVGVGEAFF. CDR3 sequence (DNA): TGTGCCAGCAGTTTTCGGCTCGTCGGGGTCGGTGAAGCTTTCTTT.

V usage is TRBV18 and J usage is TRBJ2-5; possible D gene TRBD1, 6 bases. CDR3 length equals 14 residues. Trimming pared 4 bases from V and 2 bases from J, leaving 11 bases between. Germline CDR1 reads KGHSH; CDR2 reads LQKENI. CDR3 coding DNA: TGTGCCAGCTCACACCGGACAGATCAAGAGACCCAGTACTTC. It codes for CASSHRTDQETQYF.

This clone has just one count. The genes are TRBV30 and TRBJ2-5, with D unresolved. V was clipped by 3 bases and J by 2 bases, with 4 bases between them. Germline CDR1 GTSNPN, CDR2 SVGIG (reference sequence). There are 11 residues in the CDR3. The CDR3 loop reads CAWRTQETQYF. CDR3 nucleotides: TGTGCCTGGAGGACACAAGAGACCCAGTACTTC.

This clone has only one observation. The chain combines TRBV27 with TRBJ1-3; D uncertain. Looked up from germline, CDR1 is MNHEY and CDR2 is SMNVEV (reference sequence). The CDR3 covers 15 residues. Trimming shortened V by 2 bases and J by 0 bases, and 8 bases separated the two germline ends. The CDR3, as DNA: TGTGCCAGCAGTTTAGTCGGACTCTCTGGAAACACCATATATTTT. It yields the protein CASSLVGLSGNTIYF.

The genes are TRBV27 and TRBJ1-1; TRBD1 might be the D (5 bases). Germline V lookup: CDR1 MNHEY, CDR2 SMNVEV (reference sequence). This CDR3 comprises 16 residues. V lost 5 bases to trimming and J lost 7 bases, with 23 bases between them. The DNA of the CDR3 is TGTGCCAGCAGTCTCGTAAGTCCCCGGACACCAAGTGAAGCTTTCTTT. Translated, it gives CASSLVSPRTPSEAFF.

This clone was counted a single time. The rearrangement links TRBV18 to TRBJ1-5; D is ambiguous. Trimming took off 5 bases at V and 4 bases at J, with 18 bases between the two ends. Germline V gene data show CDR1 as KGHSH and CDR2 as LQKENI. The CDR3 contains 16 residues. The CDR3 coding sequence is TGTGCCAGCTCAATCGGAGGCGGCGCGGGGAATCAGCCCCAGCATTTT. It is translated as CASSIGGGAGNQPQHF.

This chain uses TRBV7-2 with TRBJ2-1, with TRBD2 identical over 7 bases. CDR1 and CDR2 from the germline V gene are SGHTA and FQGNSA. With V trimmed by 2 bases and J by 5 bases, 3 bases remained unmatched. This CDR3 region has 14 residues. The DNA for the CDR3 is TGTGCCAGCAGCTTACAAGCGGGGAACAATGAGCAGTTCTTC. Translation gives CASSLQAGNNEQFF.